This T cell receptor (beta chain) derives from a study of vaccination and CD4 T cells after COVID-19. With regard to this clonotype: Its target is unknown.

The study sequenced cultured CD4+ T cell DNA using the Oncomine TCR Beta short-read assay. TCRdb re-called the PCR reads through MiXCR, storing one row per CDR3 protein. Among nearly 8,500 distinct CDR3 sequences listed, 30% to 45% were seen once. The sample's treatment: approximately nine-day PBMC culture with coronavirus spike peptide pools or control peptides (ViraFEST assay). Investigators obtained the unexposed donor's CD4+ T cells before the COVID-19 pandemic (2011-2018). Germline V gene sequence: CDR1 SGHTA, CDR2 FQGNSA. Deletions cut 1 base from V and 9 bases from J, with 10 bases between. The CDR3 runs to 13 residues.

This receptor was taken from a human donor in good health. The J gene is TRBJ2-1, the V gene TRBV7-2; no firm D call. The sample consisted of CD4+ T cells from blood, cultured in vitro. The CDR3 is CASSLVIQREQFF. CDR3 DNA: TGTGCCAGCAGCTTAGTCATACAGCGTGAGCAGTTCTTC.